The rows below give T cell receptor beta chains drawn from one sample of a study of cytomegalovirus exposure and HLA in healthy donors. The repertoire was sequenced with immunoSEQ multiplex PCR; TCRdb's copy has only in-frame clones and lacks some. The sample has about 160,000 clones, 79% seen once. Sample: PBMCs. The origin of the receptors is a middle-aged man in good health and CMV-seropositive. Each CDR3 is given with its conserved first and last residue. The D gene is left open where the match is weak. Size is stated for part of the rows, as once, few or many counts, or as a class when the clone is expanded.

TRBV14,-,TRBJ1-1,-,CASSQVSDTEAFF,TGTGCCAGCAGCCAAGTTTCAGACACTGAAGCTTTCTTT
TRBV30,-,TRBJ1-3,-,CAWNLGGAGGTIYF,TGTGCCTGGAACTTAGGGGGGGCTGGTGGCACCATATATTTT
TRBV5-1,-,TRBJ2-7,TRBD1,CASSWGTGVTYEQYF,TGCGCCAGCAGCTGGGGGACAGGGGTTACCTACGAGCAGTACTTC
TRBV6-1,-,TRBJ2-1,-,CASRAPLGEQFF,TGTGCCAGCAGGGCCCCGCTTGGTGAGCAGTTCTTC
TRBV6-5,-,TRBJ1-3,-,CASSLTGSGSNTIYF,TGTGCCAGCAGTTTGACAGGCTCGGGGTCGAACACCATATATTTT
TRBV30,-,TRBJ2-1,-,CAWKRRDSYNEQFF,TGTGCCTGGAAAAGGCGGGACTCCTACAATGAGCAGTTCTTC
TRBV30,-,TRBJ1-2,-,CAWSYQGIYGYTF,TGTGCCTGGAGCTACCAGGGAATCTATGGCTACACCTTC
TRBV16,-,TRBJ2-7,TRBD2,CASSQGAGGPYEQYF,TGTGCCAGCAGCCAAGGAGCGGGAGGGCCCTACGAGCAGTACTTC
TRBV20-1,-,TRBJ2-1,-,CSAREYLWQFF,TGCAGTGCTAGAGAGTACTTGTGGCAGTTCTTC
TRBV18,-,TRBJ2-7,-,CASSPPGGEQYF,TGTGCCAGCTCACCACCGGGGGGCGAGCAGTACTTC
TRBV7-3,-,TRBJ2-1,TRBD2,CASSLWREGKNEQFF,TGTGCCAGCAGCTTATGGCGGGAGGGCAAGAATGAGCAGTTCTTC
TRBV29-1,-,TRBJ2-7,-,CSVLWGSSYEQYF,TGCAGCGTTCTTTGGGGCAGCTCCTACGAGCAGTACTTC
TRBV6-6,-,TRBJ1-1,-,CASSSPENTEAFF,TGTGCCAGCAGTTCCCCAGAGAACACTGAAGCTTTCTTT
TRBV7-2,-,TRBJ2-7,TRBD2,CASSSGLAGAAYYEQYF,TGTGCCAGCAGCTCGGGACTAGCGGGAGCGGCTTATTACGAGCAGTACTTC
TRBV7-8,-,TRBJ1-2,-,CASSFYRRGSRYGYTF,TGTGCCAGCAGCTTTTACCGTAGGGGGTCCCGCTATGGCTACACCTTC
TRBV10-3,-,TRBJ2-7,TRBD2,CAISKGVIAGEGPYEQYF,TGTGCCATCAGTAAAGGGGTAATAGCGGGAGAAGGGCCCTACGAGCAGTACTTC
TRBV2,-,TRBJ1-4,-,CASSEGPGTNEKLFF,TGTGCCAGCAGTGAAGGGCCGGGAACTAATGAAAAACTGTTTTTT
TRBV29-1,-,TRBJ2-1,TRBD2,CSVALVAGDLYNEQFF,TGCAGCGTAGCCCTGGTAGCGGGAGACCTCTACAATGAGCAGTTCTTC
TRBV20-1,-,TRBJ1-1,-,CSARSVTEAFF,TGCAGTGCTAGGTCCGTCACTGAAGCTTTCTTT
TRBV18,-,TRBJ1-3,-,CASSQPGNSGNTIYF,TGTGCCAGCTCACAGCCAGGCAACTCTGGAAACACCATATATTTT
TRBV5-1,-,TRBJ2-1,-,CASSVGAGAPYNEQFF,TGCGCCAGCAGCGTAGGGGCGGGGGCCCCCTACAATGAGCAGTTCTTC
TRBV5-1,-,TRBJ2-5,TRBD2,CASSPPGGGSETQYF,TGCGCCAGCAGCCCCCCTGGCGGGGGGAGCGAGACCCAGTACTTC
TRBV7-8,-,TRBJ1-3,-,CASSSRAGITGNTIYF,TGTGCCAGCAGCTCTCGTGCCGGGATCACTGGAAACACCATATATTTT
TRBV28,-,TRBJ1-1,-,CASSFLLGANTEAFF,TGTGCCAGCAGTTTCTTACTCGGAGCTAACACTGAAGCTTTCTTT
TRBV18,few,TRBJ2-7,-,CASSPQDSLRYEQYF,TGTGCCAGCTCACCCCAGGACAGCCTCCGCTACGAGCAGTACTTC
TRBV18,-,TRBJ2-1,TRBD1,CASSPDRVSYNEQFF,TGTGCCAGCTCCCCTGACAGGGTATCCTACAATGAGCAGTTCTTC
TRBV5-1,-,TRBJ2-7,TRBD2,CASSLATWRGSSYEQYF,TGCGCCAGCAGCTTAGCTACGTGGCGGGGGAGCTCCTACGAGCAGTACTTC
TRBV5-4,-,TRBJ1-3,-,CASSLVGATSGNTIYF,TGTGCCAGCAGCTTGGTGGGGGCCACCTCTGGAAACACCATATATTTT
TRBV7-2,-,TRBJ1-5,TRBD1,CASSLGTGLQHF,TGTGCCAGCAGCTTAGGGACAGGGCTCCAGCATTTT
TRBV27,-,TRBJ2-7,TRBD2,CASSQTGTRPYEQYF,TGTGCCAGCAGCCAAACAGGGACTAGACCCTACGAGCAGTACTTC
TRBV7-8,-,TRBJ1-1,-,CASSLVFGNTEAFF,TGTGCCAGCAGCTTAGTATTCGGGAACACTGAAGCTTTCTTT
TRBV14,-,TRBJ1-2,-,CASSQGTNLYGYTF,TGTGCCAGCAGCCAAGGGACAAACCTCTATGGCTACACCTTC
TRBV18,-,TRBJ1-1,TRBD1,CASSPVRGRMDTEAFF,TGTGCCAGCTCACCAGTCAGGGGGCGCATGGACACTGAAGCTTTCTTT
TRBV21-1,-,TRBJ1-1,-,CASSKALDHSNTEAFF,TGTGCCAGCAGCAAAGCGCTCGATCACTCTAACACTGAAGCTTTCTTT
TRBV18,-,TRBJ2-2,-,CASLQTVNTGELFF,TGTGCCAGCTTACAGACGGTGAACACCGGGGAGCTGTTTTTT
TRBV5-1,-,TRBJ2-1,-,CASSLGEQDYNEQFF,TGCGCCAGCAGCTTGGGCGAGCAGGACTACAATGAGCAGTTCTTC
TRBV6-1,few,TRBJ1-1,-,CASSEWAENTEAFF,TGTGCCAGCAGTGAATGGGCAGAGAACACTGAAGCTTTCTTT
TRBV29-1,-,TRBJ1-1,-,CSVAGGEEAFF,TGCAGCGTTGCGGGGGGGGAAGAAGCTTTCTTT
TRBV2,once,TRBJ2-1,TRBD1,CASLQGEYNEQFF,TGTGCCAGCCTACAGGGGGAGTACAATGAGCAGTTCTTC
TRBV5-1,-,TRBJ1-5,TRBD1,CASSPTGGQPQHF,TGCGCCAGCAGCCCGACAGGGGGTCAGCCCCAGCATTTT
TRBV27,-,TRBJ2-1,-,CASSPGLGGNEQFF,TGTGCCAGCAGTCCCGGACTAGGGGGCAATGAGCAGTTCTTC